This is a list of T cell receptor beta chains from one sample in a study of T-cell reconstitution after alpha-beta-depleted transplantation in children. TCRdb redid the calling of the PCR reads with MiXCR, one entry per CDR3 protein. The sample holds around 200,000 distinct CDR3 sequences; approximately 7% are singletons and the top ten take roughly 3%. Here the sequenced sample was PBMCs from the stem cell graft donor, taken from the stem cell graft. These receptors were taken from a human donor who donated a stem cell graft to a child with Wiskott-Aldrich syndrome. Both conserved end residues are part of each CDR3. Each record gives: CDR3 DNA, CDR3 protein, J gene, CDR3 length, D gene, V gene, clone size. The D gene is left open where the match is weak. Size tells how often a clone was seen (once, few, many) or the class of an expanded clone, and some rows leave it out.

TGTGCCAGCAAAAATGCGGACTCCTACGAGCAGTACTTC,CASKNADSYEQYF,TRBJ2-7,13,NA,TRBV21-1,once
TGTGCCAGCAGCGTAGGAACGGGACTAGCGGGAGCAAATGAGCAGTTCTTC,CASSVGTGLAGANEQFF,TRBJ2-1,17,TRBD2,TRBV9,many
TGTGCCACACGGGATTATCCCTCATCTGGGGCCAACGTCCTGACTTTC,CATRDYPSSGANVLTF,TRBJ2-6,16,NA,TRBV10-3,few
TGTGCCAGCAGCCCAAGCCCTAGTTCTTTCGAGCAGTACTTC,CASSPSPSSFEQYF,TRBJ2-7,14,NA,TRBV12-3/TRBV12-4,many
TGTGCCAGCAGTTTTGGGGTCCTCTATGGCTACACCTTC,CASSFGVLYGYTF,TRBJ1-2,13,NA,TRBV12-3/TRBV12-4,many
TGTGCCTGGGCCCAGGGCGGCTACGAGCAGTACTTC,CAWAQGGYEQYF,TRBJ2-7,12,NA,TRBV30,NA
TGCGCCAGCAGCCAAGATGGGGCTAGCGGGAGGACAGATACGCAGTATTTT,CASSQDGASGRTDTQYF,TRBJ2-3,17,TRBD2,TRBV4-3,many
TGTGCCAGCAGCGTAGTTGGTGGGACCCAGTACTTC,CASSVVGGTQYF,TRBJ2-5,12,NA,TRBV9,many
TGTGCCAGCAGTCCGGGACACCAAATCCTCTCCTACGAGCAGTACTTC,CASSPGHQILSYEQYF,TRBJ2-7,16,NA,TRBV3-1,NA
TGTGCCAGCAGTGCAGATGGGACGAACACTGAAGCTTTCTTT,CASSADGTNTEAFF,TRBJ1-1,14,NA,TRBV6-1,few
TGTGCCAGCACCCCGAAAGAGACCCAGTACTTC,CASTPKETQYF,TRBJ2-5,11,NA,TRBV7-9,NA
TGTGCCAGCAGCCCCCGCAGCGGGGGGGTAATTGAGCAGTTCTTC,CASSPRSGGVIEQFF,TRBJ2-1,15,TRBD2,TRBV3-1,few
TGTGCCAGCAGCTTAGGGGGACAGCTTAAAGGCTACACCTTC,CASSLGGQLKGYTF,TRBJ1-2,14,TRBD1,TRBV7-9,many
TGCAGCGGGACAGGGGGTAGGGGCACAGATACGCAGTATTTT,CSGTGGRGTDTQYF,TRBJ2-3,14,TRBD1,TRBV29-1,many
TGCGCCAGCAGCCACCTCAGCGGGGGAGCCAAAAACATTCAGTACTTC,CASSHLSGGAKNIQYF,TRBJ2-4,16,TRBD2,TRBV10-2,many
TGTGCCAGCAGCTTAGGTGGGACCGATTACACTGAAGCTTTCTTT,CASSLGGTDYTEAFF,TRBJ1-1,15,NA,TRBV11-2,many
TGTGCCAGCAGTCTGCGGACAGGGACTAGCTATGGCTACACCTTC,CASSLRTGTSYGYTF,TRBJ1-2,15,TRBD1,TRBV12-3/TRBV12-4,many
TGCAGTGCTACAGGTGTGAATAGCGGCACTTACAATGAGCAGTTCTTC,CSATGVNSGTYNEQFF,TRBJ2-1,16,NA,TRBV20-1,many
TGTGCCAGCAGCCAAGCGTGGGACAGTATCTACGAGCAGTACTTC,CASSQAWDSIYEQYF,TRBJ2-7,15,TRBD1,TRBV4-2,many
TGTGCCACCAGTGACCAGACACGATACGAGCAGTACTTC,CATSDQTRYEQYF,TRBJ2-7,13,NA,TRBV24-1,many
TGTGCCAGCAGTTACTCCGGCCTATCGTACTTC,CASSYSGLSYF,TRBJ2-7,11,NA,TRBV6-5,many
TGTGCCACCAGCAGAGAGTTTCTAGCGGGAGGCCCAGATACGCAGTATTTT,CATSREFLAGGPDTQYF,TRBJ2-3,17,TRBD2,TRBV15,few
TGTGCCAGCAGCTTAGCGCTCAAGGGGACAGGGAGGTCCAATCAGCCCCAGCATTTT,CASSLALKGTGRSNQPQHF,TRBJ1-5,19,TRBD1,TRBV7-8,many
TGTGCCATCAGTTTTCAGGGACTTCCCGGCCTCTCTGGGGCCAACGTCCTGACTTTC,CAISFQGLPGLSGANVLTF,TRBJ2-6,19,NA,TRBV2,NA
TGCAGTGCTAGGGGGGAACCTACCACAAGCACAGATACGCAGTATTTT,CSARGEPTTSTDTQYF,TRBJ2-3,16,NA,TRBV20-1,many
TGTGCCAGCAGCTGGCGGGGTGAAGCTTTCTTT,CASSWRGEAFF,TRBJ1-1,11,NA,TRBV7-2,NA
TGTGCCAGTAGTATCCAGCCTGAAAAACTGTTTTTT,CASSIQPEKLFF,TRBJ1-4,12,NA,TRBV19,few
TGTGCCAGCAGTTACTCATCCATTCAGGGGAATTCACCCCTCCACTTT,CASSYSSIQGNSPLHF,TRBJ1-6,16,NA,TRBV6-6,many
TGTGCCAGCTCACCGGAGAGTCACCAAAACATTCAGTACTTC,CASSPESHQNIQYF,TRBJ2-4,14,NA,TRBV18,many
TGTGCCAGCAGTCGCTCGACAGGACTCGGAGACACTGAAGCTTTCTTT,CASSRSTGLGDTEAFF,TRBJ1-1,16,NA,TRBV6-5,many
TGTGCCAGTCAGCTCTCAGGGGGTAACAATGAGCAGTTCTTC,CASQLSGGNNEQFF,TRBJ2-1,14,TRBD1,TRBV25-1,NA
TGTGCCAGCAGTGCCCTACCTTCCAACGAGCAGTACTTC,CASSALPSNEQYF,TRBJ2-7,13,NA,TRBV6-1,many
TGTGCCAGCTCACCACGGGCAGGGAATCAAGAGACCCAGTACTTC,CASSPRAGNQETQYF,TRBJ2-5,15,NA,TRBV18,few
TGCAGCGTTCTAGCCGGGGGAGCCAAAAACATTCAGTACTTC,CSVLAGGAKNIQYF,TRBJ2-4,14,NA,TRBV29-1,many
TGTGCCAGCAGCTTACTAGCGGACCAAGAGACCCAGTACTTC,CASSLLADQETQYF,TRBJ2-5,14,TRBD2,TRBV7-9,few
TGCGCCAGCAGCCACAAATGGTCAGATACGCAGTATTTT,CASSHKWSDTQYF,TRBJ2-3,13,NA,TRBV4-3,many
TGTGCCATCAGGGAGGGTATTGGCACTGAAGCTTTCTTT,CAIREGIGTEAFF,TRBJ1-1,13,NA,TRBV10-3,many
TGTGCCAGCAGCTTATCGGGGGCCGGATTCACTTCACCCCTCCACTTT,CASSLSGAGFTSPLHF,TRBJ1-6,16,NA,TRBV7-2,many
TGTGCCAGCAGCTCGCTTGAGGGTTACACTGAAGCTTTCTTT,CASSSLEGYTEAFF,TRBJ1-1,14,NA,TRBV12-3/TRBV12-4,many
TGTGCCAGCAGTGAACGTAGGACAGGCAACGGAGAGACCCAGTACTTC,CASSERRTGNGETQYF,TRBJ2-5,16,TRBD1,TRBV6-1,few